The rows below give T cell receptor beta chains drawn from one sample of a study of blood T cell repertoires in COVID-19. Method: immunoSEQ multiplex PCR; TCRdb's copy keeps in-frame clones and lacks some. The sample shows about 69,000 clones, about four fifths of them seen only once. Sequenced: peripheral blood. The receptors originated from a woman older than 75 with acute or convalescent COVID-19. CDR3s include the opening cysteine and the closing phenylalanine or tryptophan. Each record gives: J gene, V gene, CDR3 protein.

>TRBJ1-5|TRBV30
CAWSPRGAPNQPQHF
>TRBJ2-1|TRBV12-5
CASGRTSGGYNEQFF
>TRBJ2-7|TRBV6-5
CASSLNYEQYF
>TRBJ2-2|TRBV12-5
CASGLGTGNTGELFF
>TRBJ1-3|TRBV6-5
CASSFVSGTGGNTIYF
>TRBJ1-5|TRBV5-6
CASSLSGARSNQPQHF
>TRBJ2-1|TRBV7-2
CASSPRLAGGLYEQFF
>TRBJ1-2|TRBV3-1/TRBV3-2
CASSPEGEGRSYGYTF
>TRBJ2-5|TRBV6-5
CASSLGTGKETQYF
>TRBJ2-3|TRBV5-1
CASSLGQGHTDTQYF
>TRBJ1-5|TRBV18
CASSPQAQDLRPQHF
>TRBJ1-3|TRBV15
CATGLGKSSGNTIYF
>TRBJ1-1|TRBV9
CASSVGTLNTEAFF
>TRBJ1-2|TRBV2
CASRRDRRPINYGYTF
>TRBJ1-2|TRBV25-1
CASSENWDRAYGYTF
>TRBJ1-1|TRBV18
CASSATGSTEAFF
>TRBJ1-1|TRBV12-3/TRBV12-4
CASSFEGNTEAFF
>TRBJ1-2|TRBV5-8
CASSVGTVLYGYTF
>TRBJ1-4|TRBV2
CASRRRSGEKLFF
>TRBJ1-2|TRBV11-2
CASSLASFRDRNPYGYTF
>TRBJ1-2|TRBV3-1/TRBV3-2
CASSQETGNGYTF
>TRBJ1-2|TRBV4-2
CASSQDPRGAYGYTF
>TRBJ2-7|TRBV19
CASSKRQGAYDEQYF
>TRBJ2-3|TRBV13
CASSLLASDSTDTQYF
>TRBJ2-2|TRBV27
CASRVQGNTGELFF
>TRBJ1-1|TRBV7-2
CASSLAVQTEAFF
>TRBJ2-5|TRBV7-2
CASSQGLAGGYQETQYF
>TRBJ2-3|TRBV3-1/TRBV3-2
CASSPSGLNTDTQYF
>TRBJ1-1|TRBV7-9
CASSLVGRYTEAFF
>TRBJ1-1|TRBV11-1
CASSLSGQGKNTEAFF
>TRBJ2-1|TRBV30
CAWRIGLAGSHEQFF
>TRBJ2-7|TRBV5-1
CASSYDRNYEQYF
>TRBJ2-2|TRBV19
CASLQGRRGELFF
>TRBJ1-1|TRBV18
CASSPPGVMNTEAFF
>TRBJ2-3|TRBV24-1
CATSPGGLSTDTQYF
>TRBJ1-4|TRBV29-1
CSVSAGRGQGEKLFF
>TRBJ2-1|TRBV29-1
CSVSVSGGLNEQFF
>TRBJ2-7|TRBV5-5
CASSSILMGEQYF
>TRBJ2-2|TRBV7-7
CASSAGVSNTGELFF
>TRBJ1-2|TRBV3-1/TRBV3-2
CASSQDERERGYTF
>TRBJ1-1|TRBV5-1
CASRNGADVAEAFF
>TRBJ2-7|TRBV10-1
CASSDRVEQYF
>TRBJ1-2|TRBV18
CASSPWEASHYGYTF
>TRBJ2-3|TRBV19
CASSMQGSTDTQYF
>TRBJ1-4|TRBV5-1
CASSLSDRRAGDEKLFF
>TRBJ1-2|TRBV7-9
CASSSSSLAEGAGGGYTF
>TRBJ2-1|TRBV5-4
CASSEPGLAGNEQFF
>TRBJ1-3|TRBV6-4
CASSGEGGAIYF
>TRBJ2-1|TRBV4-1
CASSRTGTGGNEQFF
>TRBJ1-6|TRBV12-1
CASSPRGTGGNNSPLHF
>TRBJ2-3|TRBV6-1
CASSEGARGTDTQYF
>TRBJ2-7|TRBV15
CATSWDRRYEQYF
>TRBJ1-4|TRBV7-2
CASSPGDRGSANEKLFF